These T cell receptor beta chains were read from a single sample in a study of OX40 agonist ivuxolimab in advanced cancers. Repertoires were generated with immunoSEQ multiplex PCR, while TCRdb's copy carries only in-frame clones and drops some. The table records some 35,000 clones, 89% of them present only once. The source was CD4+ or CD8+ T cells sorted from blood, collected in a trial of the OX40 agonist ivuxolimab. The receptors shown here come from an adult with an advanced solid tumor such as melanoma, head and neck, liver or kidney cancer. CDR3s include the opening cysteine and the closing phenylalanine or tryptophan. D genes are given only for firm matches. A row's size may be missing; if present it is once, few, many or a size class.

TRBV7-6	-	TRBJ2-5	-	CASSLRSGSEGSQYF	TGTGCCAGCAGCCTTAGATCCGGATCGGAGGGGAGCCAGTACTTC
TRBV2	-	TRBJ2-7	-	CASSPFLEFEQYF	TGTGCCAGCAGCCCATTTTTGGAGTTCGAGCAGTACTTC
TRBV30	-	TRBJ1-1	-	CAWSRANEAFF	TGTGCCTGGAGTAGGGCGAATGAAGCTTTCTTT
TRBV28	-	TRBJ2-1	TRBD2	CASSSLTSGSLNEQFF	TGTGCCAGCAGTTCCTTGACTAGCGGGAGTCTAAATGAGCAGTTCTTC
TRBV9	-	TRBJ2-7	TRBD1	CASSPGQGSEQYF	TGTGCCAGCAGCCCGGGACAGGGGAGCGAGCAGTACTTC
TRBV14	-	TRBJ2-3	-	CASSQGNLLTTQYF	TGTGCCAGCAGCCAAGGGAACCTCTTGACTACGCAGTATTTT
TRBV10-1	-	TRBJ1-2	-	CASSESGDPYGYTF	TGCGCCAGCAGTGAGTCGGGGGATCCCTATGGCTACACCTTC
TRBV5-5	-	TRBJ2-5	TRBD2	CASSFGEGRGKTQYF	TGTGCCAGCAGCTTTGGGGAAGGGAGGGGTAAGACCCAGTACTTC
TRBV5-1	-	TRBJ1-2	-	CASSLTYLTGGYTF	TGCGCCAGCAGCTTGACTTATTTAACTGGTGGCTACACCTTC
TRBV27	-	TRBJ2-1	-	CASSLRRDTYNEQFF	TGTGCCAGCAGTTTAAGACGGGATACCTACAATGAGCAGTTCTTC
TRBV4-2	-	TRBJ2-1	-	CASSQDWAGSYNEQFF	TGTGCCAGCAGCCAAGATTGGGCAGGGTCTTACAATGAGCAGTTCTTC
TRBV7-9	-	TRBJ2-4	-	CASSLRGLAKNIQYF	TGTGCCAGCAGCTTACGGGGGCTAGCCAAAAACATTCAGTACTTC
TRBV7-9	-	TRBJ1-1	-	CASSKGRGIDTEAFF	TGTGCCAGCAGCAAAGGAAGGGGTATAGACACTGAAGCTTTCTTT
TRBV11-2	-	TRBJ1-2	-	CASSWDGNGYTF	TGTGCCAGCAGCTGGGACGGCAATGGCTACACCTTC
TRBV28	-	TRBJ1-5	TRBD1	CASSLETGNDQPQHF	TGTGCCAGCAGTTTGGAGACAGGGAACGATCAGCCCCAGCATTTT
TRBV5-4	-	TRBJ2-5	TRBD2	CASSKGLVGQETQYF	TGTGCCAGCAGCAAAGGACTAGTCGGCCAAGAGACCCAGTACTTC
TRBV19	few	TRBJ1-5	TRBD1	CASTLTGVSNQPQHF	TGTGCCAGTACCCTGACAGGGGTAAGCAATCAGCCCCAGCATTTT
TRBV28	-	TRBJ2-1	TRBD2	CAILPAGTSGNYEQFF	TGTGCCATCCTTCCAGCTGGGACTAGCGGGAACTATGAGCAGTTCTTC
TRBV6-5	-	TRBJ1-2	-	CASSYRGLGYTF	TGTGCCAGCAGTTACCGGGGCCTCGGATACACCTTC
TRBV30	-	TRBJ1-1	TRBD1	CAWDRGNAEAFF	TGTGCCTGGGACAGGGGGAACGCTGAAGCTTTCTTT
TRBV7-3	-	TRBJ2-3	-	CASSLSQAQDTQYF	TGTGCCAGCAGCTTATCCCAGGCGCAAGATACGCAGTATTTT
TRBV4-1	-	TRBJ1-1	-	CASSPQRVLNTEAFF	TGCGCCAGCAGCCCCCAAAGAGTCCTGAACACTGAAGCTTTCTTT
TRBV5-4	-	TRBJ2-2	-	CASSPPERGTGELFF	TGTGCCAGCAGCCCACCGGAGAGAGGGACCGGGGAGCTGTTTTTT
TRBV5-1	-	TRBJ2-7	-	CASRDDLGDSYEQYF	TGCGCCAGCAGAGACGATCTAGGGGATTCCTACGAGCAGTACTTC
TRBV10-1	once	TRBJ2-1	TRBD2	CASSPSRLADNEQFF	TGCGCCAGCAGCCCAAGCCGGCTAGCGGACAATGAGCAGTTCTTC
TRBV6-1	-	TRBJ2-5	TRBD2	CASSEEGLGGVTQYF	TGTGCCAGCAGTGAAGAGGGGTTGGGAGGGGTGACCCAGTACTTC
TRBV7-2	few	TRBJ2-7	TRBD2	CASSPRVIAGGLLGEQYF	TGTGCCAGCAGCCCAAGGGTTATAGCGGGAGGCCTTCTTGGCGAGCAGTACTTC
TRBV7-2	-	TRBJ1-5	-	CASNLQGNNNQPQHF	TGTGCCAGCAATCTACAGGGCAATAACAATCAGCCCCAGCATTTT
TRBV20-1	once	TRBJ2-7	-	CSARGLEQYF	TGCAGTGCTAGGGGTCTGGAGCAGTACTTC
TRBV6-4	few	TRBJ1-5	-	CASSDLGQDQPQHF	TGTGCCAGCAGTGACCTGGGGCAGGATCAGCCCCAGCATTTT
TRBV19	once	TRBJ1-3	-	CASSITGDGNTIYF	TGTGCCAGTAGTATAACGGGGGATGGAAACACCATATATTTT
TRBV19	-	TRBJ1-5	TRBD1	CASDRGTYQPQHF	TGTGCCAGTGACAGGGGTACGTATCAGCCCCAGCATTTT
TRBV18	-	TRBJ2-7	TRBD2	CASSPASGVYEQYF	TGTGCCAGCTCACCGGCTAGCGGAGTCTACGAGCAGTACTTC
TRBV28	-	TRBJ2-5	-	CASSSGGLAGETQYF	TGTGCCAGCAGTTCCGGGGGCCTAGCCGGAGAGACCCAGTACTTC
TRBV9	-	TRBJ2-3	TRBD2	CASSPRRVAGGNTDTQYF	TGTGCCAGCAGCCCCCGACGCGTAGCGGGAGGCAACACAGATACGCAGTATTTT
TRBV7-9	once	TRBJ1-5	TRBD1	CASSPGTGGSNQPQHF	TGTGCCAGCAGCCCCGGGACAGGGGGGAGCAATCAGCCCCAGCATTTT
TRBV2	-	TRBJ1-2	-	CASSEQPNYGYTF	TGTGCCAGCAGTGAACAGCCTAACTATGGCTACACCTTC
TRBV7-6	-	TRBJ2-7	TRBD2	CASSFLAGGREQYF	TGTGCCAGCAGCTTTTTAGCGGGAGGGCGGGAGCAGTACTTC
TRBV15	few	TRBJ2-7	TRBD1	CATSRERTGQGGEQYF	TGTGCCACCAGCAGAGAACGAACAGGACAGGGCGGCGAGCAGTACTTC
TRBV6-5	-	TRBJ2-2	-	CASRWTGGNTGELFF	TGTGCCAGCAGATGGACCGGAGGGAACACCGGGGAGCTGTTTTTT
TRBV18	few	TRBJ2-7	-	CASSPLNRASPSSYEQYF	TGTGCCAGCTCACCACTTAATCGGGCCAGCCCCAGCTCCTACGAGCAGTACTTC
TRBV4-2	-	TRBJ2-7	TRBD2	CASSQSGRAGNEQYF	TGTGCCAGCAGCCAATCCGGGAGGGCCGGGAACGAGCAGTACTTC
TRBV5-1	-	TRBJ2-7	-	CASSDQQVQYF	TGCGCCAGCAGCGACCAACAGGTGCAGTACTTC